Listed below are T cell receptor beta chains from one sample, sequenced in a study of blood T cell repertoires in COVID-19. The data were produced by immunoSEQ multiplex PCR, yet TCRdb's version contains in-frame clones alone and is incomplete. The data hold about 280,000 clones, with 83% observed a single time. Sequencing used peripheral blood. These receptors all stem from a woman between 45 and 60 years old who had recovered from COVID-19. Each CDR3 is given with its conserved first and last residue. D genes are given only for firm matches. Size is stated for part of the rows, as once, few or many counts, or as a class when the clone is expanded.

.,.,TRBJ1-6,TRBV28,CASSTPPISLHF,TGTGCCAGCAGTACCCCCCCTATTTCCCTCCACTTT
.,TRBD2,TRBJ2-7,TRBV7-9,CASTPRRGVSYEQYF,TGTGCCAGCACTCCTCGGCGGGGGGTATCCTACGAGCAGTACTTC
.,TRBD1,TRBJ1-1,TRBV10-3,CAISGTGYGTEAFF,TGTGCCATCAGTGGGACAGGGTATGGCACTGAAGCTTTCTTT
.,.,TRBJ2-5,TRBV29-1,CSVWTDQETQYF,TGCAGCGTCTGGACAGACCAAGAGACCCAGTACTTC
once,.,TRBJ1-2,TRBV28,CASGRINYGYTF,TGTGCCAGCGGCAGAATTAACTATGGCTACACCTTC
.,TRBD2,TRBJ2-1,TRBV27,CASSLSRASGGGPYNEQFF,TGTGCCAGCAGTTTATCTAGGGCTAGCGGGGGGGGTCCCTACAATGAGCAGTTCTTC
.,.,TRBJ1-1,TRBV5-1,CASSLDGQINTEAFF,TGCGCCAGCAGCTTGGATGGTCAGATTAACACTGAAGCTTTCTTT
.,TRBD1,TRBJ1-5,TRBV27,CASSALDRGHGQPQHF,TGTGCCAGCAGCGCTCTGGACAGGGGGCATGGACAGCCCCAGCATTTT
.,TRBD2,TRBJ2-3,TRBV11-1,CASRGLAVTDTQYF,TGTGCCAGCAGGGGACTAGCGGTCACAGATACGCAGTATTTT
.,.,TRBJ1-1,TRBV7-2,CASATDSSMNTEAFF,TGTGCCAGCGCAACGGACAGCTCCATGAACACTGAAGCTTTCTTT
.,TRBD1,TRBJ2-3,TRBV6-5,CASSYAGGQGTDTQYF,TGTGCCAGCAGTTACGCCGGGGGACAGGGAACAGATACGCAGTATTTT
.,TRBD2,TRBJ2-1,TRBV7-3,CASSLAGGPPHEQFF,TGTGCCAGCAGCTTAGCGGGAGGGCCACCACATGAGCAGTTCTTC
.,TRBD1,TRBJ2-3,TRBV27,CASSAPGQGVSDTQYF,TGTGCCAGCAGTGCCCCGGGACAGGGGGTATCAGATACGCAGTATTTT
.,TRBD1,TRBJ1-2,TRBV7-8,CASSLGQGYGYTF,TGTGCCAGCAGCTTAGGACAGGGGTATGGCTACACCTTC
.,.,TRBJ2-5,TRBV19,CASSGLGAGQETQYF,TGTGCCAGTAGCGGATTGGGGGCTGGGCAAGAGACCCAGTACTTC
.,.,TRBJ2-5,TRBV9,CASSPRVQETQYF,TGTGCCAGCAGCCCCAGGGTCCAAGAGACCCAGTACTTC
.,TRBD2,TRBJ2-3,TRBV19,CASSGKTSGISIPTDTQYF,TGTGCCAGTAGTGGAAAAACTAGCGGGATATCTATTCCAACAGATACGCAGTATTTT
.,.,TRBJ2-1,TRBV11-3,CASSLGNDRNNEQFF,TGTGCCAGCAGCTTAGGTAACGACAGGAACAATGAGCAGTTCTTC
.,.,TRBJ2-3,TRBV7-2,CASSSGITDTQYF,TGTGCCAGCAGCTCGGGTATCACAGATACGCAGTATTTT
many,.,TRBJ1-1,TRBV4-1,CASSQDSRYRGEGTEAFF,TGCGCCAGCAGCCAAGACAGCAGGTATCGGGGAGAAGGCACTGAAGCTTTCTTT
few,.,TRBJ1-2,TRBV21-1,CASSRSGDSYGYTF,TGTGCCAGCAGCAGAAGTGGGGACAGCTATGGCTACACCTTC
.,TRBD1,TRBJ2-7,TRBV25-1,CASSGQGLIYEQYF,TGTGCCAGCAGTGGACAGGGGCTCATTTACGAGCAGTACTTC
.,.,TRBJ2-6,TRBV6-5,CASSYFSSGANVLTF,TGTGCCAGCAGTTACTTTTCATCTGGGGCCAACGTCCTGACTTTC
.,.,TRBJ2-7,TRBV4-2,CASSQEGGRAYEQYF,TGTGCCAGCAGCCAAGAAGGGGGGAGGGCCTACGAGCAGTACTTC
.,TRBD1,TRBJ1-4,TRBV2,CASSLAGTGGEKLFF,TGTGCCAGCAGTCTTGCCGGGACAGGTGGAGAAAAACTGTTTTTT
.,.,TRBJ2-5,TRBV5-4,CASSPKTHSSQETQYF,TGTGCCAGCAGCCCCAAAACCCACAGTTCCCAAGAGACCCAGTACTTC
.,.,TRBJ1-4,TRBV28,CASNLGARNPDEKLFF,TGTGCCAGCAACCTAGGGGCTAGAAACCCCGATGAAAAACTGTTTTTT
once,.,TRBJ1-1,TRBV6-2/TRBV6-3,CASSYPGKGPMNTEAFF,TGTGCCAGCAGTTACCCAGGGAAGGGGCCTATGAACACTGAAGCTTTCTTT
few,.,TRBJ1-5,TRBV7-2,CASSLTYSNQPQHF,TGTGCCAGCAGCTTAACTTATAGCAATCAGCCCCAGCATTTT
.,.,TRBJ1-4,TRBV24-1,CATSVGDTDNEKLFF,TGTGCCACCAGTGTTGGGGACACCGATAATGAAAAACTGTTTTTT
.,TRBD2,TRBJ2-1,TRBV19,CASSPERGGHNEQFF,TGTGCCAGTAGCCCTGAGCGGGGGGGACACAATGAGCAGTTCTTC
.,.,TRBJ2-1,TRBV20-1,CSASWEQGVMQFF,TGCAGTGCTAGTTGGGAACAGGGTGTAATGCAGTTCTTC
.,TRBD1,TRBJ2-1,TRBV18,CASSPVPRDSVTYNEQFF,TGTGCCAGCTCACCCGTCCCCCGGGACAGTGTGACCTACAATGAGCAGTTCTTC
.,TRBD2,TRBJ2-1,TRBV5-1,CASRSWTSVDEQFF,TGCGCCAGCCGTTCCTGGACTAGCGTGGATGAGCAGTTCTTC
.,.,TRBJ2-1,TRBV25-1,CASSGSGSYNEQFF,TGTGCCAGCAGTGGTAGCGGCTCCTACAATGAGCAGTTCTTC
.,.,TRBJ2-7,TRBV11-2,CASRSTVSYEQYF,TGTGCCAGCAGGTCGACAGTCTCCTACGAGCAGTACTTC
.,.,TRBJ1-2,TRBV3-1/TRBV3-2,CASSQEGIEGYGYTF,TGTGCCAGCAGCCAAGAAGGAATAGAGGGATATGGCTACACCTTC
.,.,TRBJ2-1,TRBV7-2,CASSVRSTIYNEQFF,TGTGCCAGCAGCGTCCGCAGTACAATTTACAATGAGCAGTTCTTC
.,.,TRBJ2-3,TRBV9,CASSAGAAIDADTQYF,TGTGCCAGCAGCGCGGGAGCAGCGATAGACGCAGATACGCAGTATTTT
.,.,TRBJ1-1,TRBV5-1,CASSLVGGGGGTEAFF,TGCGCCAGCAGCTTGGTTGGGGGAGGGGGAGGCACTGAAGCTTTCTTT
.,.,TRBJ2-7,TRBV28,CASSPGRDEQYF,TGTGCCAGCAGTCCCGGCCGGGACGAGCAGTACTTC